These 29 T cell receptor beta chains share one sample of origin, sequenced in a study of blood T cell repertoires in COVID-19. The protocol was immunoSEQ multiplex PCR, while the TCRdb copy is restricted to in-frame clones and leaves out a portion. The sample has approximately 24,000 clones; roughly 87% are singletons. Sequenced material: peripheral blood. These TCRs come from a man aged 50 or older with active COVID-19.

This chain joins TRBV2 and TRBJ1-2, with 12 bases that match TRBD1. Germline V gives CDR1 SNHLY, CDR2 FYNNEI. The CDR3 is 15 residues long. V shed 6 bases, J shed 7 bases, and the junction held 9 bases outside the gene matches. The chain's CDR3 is CASRRPGQGATGYTF. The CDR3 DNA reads TGTGCCAGCAGACGACCGGGACAGGGGGCGACTGGCTACACCTTC.

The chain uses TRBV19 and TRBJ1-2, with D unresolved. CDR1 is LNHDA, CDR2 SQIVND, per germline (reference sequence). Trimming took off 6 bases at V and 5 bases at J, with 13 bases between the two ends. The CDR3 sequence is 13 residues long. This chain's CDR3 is CASSPRFLYGYTF. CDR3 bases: TGTGCCAGTAGCCCCAGGTTCCTTTATGGCTACACCTTC.

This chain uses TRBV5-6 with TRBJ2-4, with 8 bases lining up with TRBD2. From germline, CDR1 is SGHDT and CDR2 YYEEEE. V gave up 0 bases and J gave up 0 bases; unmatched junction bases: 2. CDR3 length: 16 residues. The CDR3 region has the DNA TGTGCCAGCAGCTTGGGCGGGAGGCTAGCCAAAAACATTCAGTACTTC. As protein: CASSLGGRLAKNIQYF.

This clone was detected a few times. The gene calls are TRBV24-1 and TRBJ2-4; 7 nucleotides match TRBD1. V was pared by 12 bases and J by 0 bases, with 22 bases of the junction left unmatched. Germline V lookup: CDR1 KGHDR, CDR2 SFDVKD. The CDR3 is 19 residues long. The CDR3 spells CASTLSTGTVPLAKNIQYF. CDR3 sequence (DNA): TGTGCCTCCACACTAAGTACCGGGACAGTACCTTTAGCCAAAAACATTCAGTACTTC.

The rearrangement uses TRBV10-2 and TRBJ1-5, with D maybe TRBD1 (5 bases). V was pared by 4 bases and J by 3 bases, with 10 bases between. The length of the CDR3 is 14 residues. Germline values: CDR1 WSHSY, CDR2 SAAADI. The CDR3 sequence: CASSAGRNNQPQHF. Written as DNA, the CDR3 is TGCGCCAGCAGTGCAGGGAGGAACAATCAGCCCCAGCATTTT.

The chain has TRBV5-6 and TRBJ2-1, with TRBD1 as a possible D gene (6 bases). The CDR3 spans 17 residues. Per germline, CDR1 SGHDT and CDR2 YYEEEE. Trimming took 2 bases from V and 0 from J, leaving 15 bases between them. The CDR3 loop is CASSFQGSSYSYNEQFF. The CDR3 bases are TGTGCCAGCAGCTTCCAGGGGTCCTCCTACTCCTACAATGAGCAGTTCTTC.

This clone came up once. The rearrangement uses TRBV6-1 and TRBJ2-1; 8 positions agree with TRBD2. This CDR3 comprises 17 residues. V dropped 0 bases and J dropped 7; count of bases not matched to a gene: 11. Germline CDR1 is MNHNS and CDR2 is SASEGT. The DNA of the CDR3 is TGTGCCAGCAGTGAAGCATTACTAGCGGACCTTGGGAATGAGCAGTTCTTC. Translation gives CASSEALLADLGNEQFF.

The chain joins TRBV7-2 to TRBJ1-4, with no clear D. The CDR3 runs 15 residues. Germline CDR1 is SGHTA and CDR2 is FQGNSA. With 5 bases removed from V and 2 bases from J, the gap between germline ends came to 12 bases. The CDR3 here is CASSDAGTTNEKLFF. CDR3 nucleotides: TGTGCCAGCAGCGACGCGGGTACCACTAATGAAAAACTGTTTTTT.

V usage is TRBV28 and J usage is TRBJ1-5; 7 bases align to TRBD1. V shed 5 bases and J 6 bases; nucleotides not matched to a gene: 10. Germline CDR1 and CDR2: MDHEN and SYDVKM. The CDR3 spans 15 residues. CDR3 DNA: TGTGCCAGCAGTGATCGGCAGGGGGACTTTCAGCCCCAGCATTTT. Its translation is CASSDRQGDFQPQHF.

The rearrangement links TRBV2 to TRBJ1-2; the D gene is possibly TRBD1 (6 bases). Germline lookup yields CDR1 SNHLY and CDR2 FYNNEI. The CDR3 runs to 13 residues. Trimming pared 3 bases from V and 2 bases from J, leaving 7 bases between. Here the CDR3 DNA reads TGTGCCAGCAGTGAGGACAGAAACTATGGCTACACCTTC. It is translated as CASSEDRNYGYTF.

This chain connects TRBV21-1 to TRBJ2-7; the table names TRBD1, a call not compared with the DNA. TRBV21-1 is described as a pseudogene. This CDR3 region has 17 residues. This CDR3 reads CASSKLRIASTAYEQYV. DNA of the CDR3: TGTGCCAGCAGCAAATTAAGAATCGCATCCACAGCCTACGAGCAGTACGTC.

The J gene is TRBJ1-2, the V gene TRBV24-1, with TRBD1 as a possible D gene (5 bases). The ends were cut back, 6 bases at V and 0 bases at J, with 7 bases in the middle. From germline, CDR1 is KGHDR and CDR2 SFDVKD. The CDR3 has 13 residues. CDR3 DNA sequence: TGTGCCACCAGTCCACAGGCTAACTATGGCTACACCTTC. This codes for CATSPQANYGYTF.

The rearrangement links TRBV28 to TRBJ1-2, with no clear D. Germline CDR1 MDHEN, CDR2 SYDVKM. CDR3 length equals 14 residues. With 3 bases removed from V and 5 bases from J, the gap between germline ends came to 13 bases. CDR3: CASSFLQNSYGYTF. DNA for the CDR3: TGTGCCAGCAGTTTTTTACAGAACTCTTATGGCTACACCTTC.

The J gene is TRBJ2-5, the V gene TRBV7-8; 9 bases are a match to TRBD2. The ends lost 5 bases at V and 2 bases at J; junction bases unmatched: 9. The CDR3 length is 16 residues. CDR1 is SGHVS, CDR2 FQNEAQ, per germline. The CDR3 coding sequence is TGTGCCAGCAGCCCCCGCGTGACTAGCGGACAAGAGACCCAGTACTTC. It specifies CASSPRVTSGQETQYF.

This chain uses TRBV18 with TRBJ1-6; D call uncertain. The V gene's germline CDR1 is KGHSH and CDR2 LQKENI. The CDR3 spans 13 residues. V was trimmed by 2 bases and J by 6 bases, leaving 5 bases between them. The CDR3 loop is CASSPNSNSPLHF. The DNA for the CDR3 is TGTGCCAGCTCACCAAACAGTAATTCACCCCTCCACTTT.

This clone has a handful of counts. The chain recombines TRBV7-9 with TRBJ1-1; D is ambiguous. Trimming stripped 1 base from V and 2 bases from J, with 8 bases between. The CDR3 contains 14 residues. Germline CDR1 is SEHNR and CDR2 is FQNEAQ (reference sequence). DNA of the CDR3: TGTGCCAGCAGCTTAGACGCGGGAAACACTGAAGCTTTCTTT. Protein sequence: CASSLDAGNTEAFF.

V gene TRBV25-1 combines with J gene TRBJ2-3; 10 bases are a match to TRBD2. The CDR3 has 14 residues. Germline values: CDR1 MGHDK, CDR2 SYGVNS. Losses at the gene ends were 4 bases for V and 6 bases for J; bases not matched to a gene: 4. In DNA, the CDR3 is TGTGCCAGCAGTGCTAGCGGGAGTTCGGATACGCAGTATTTT. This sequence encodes CASSASGSSDTQYF.

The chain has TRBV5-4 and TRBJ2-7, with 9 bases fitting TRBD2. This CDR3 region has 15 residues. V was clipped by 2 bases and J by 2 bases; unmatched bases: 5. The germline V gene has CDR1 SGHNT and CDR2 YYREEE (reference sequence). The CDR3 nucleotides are TGTGCCAGCAGCTTCCCGGGCGGGGGGGCCTACGAGCAGTACTTC. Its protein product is CASSFPGGGAYEQYF.

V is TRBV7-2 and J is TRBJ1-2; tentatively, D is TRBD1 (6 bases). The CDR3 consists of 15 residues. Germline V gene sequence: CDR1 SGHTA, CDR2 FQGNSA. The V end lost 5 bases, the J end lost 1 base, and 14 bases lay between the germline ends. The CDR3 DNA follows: TGTGCCAGCAGCCTGCCGACAGGATTTAACTATGGCTACACCTTC. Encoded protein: CASSLPTGFNYGYTF.

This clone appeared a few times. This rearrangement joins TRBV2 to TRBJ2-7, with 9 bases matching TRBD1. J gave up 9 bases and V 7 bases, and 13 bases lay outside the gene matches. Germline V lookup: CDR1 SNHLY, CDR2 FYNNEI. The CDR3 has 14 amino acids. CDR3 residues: CASNPGTGSPGQYF. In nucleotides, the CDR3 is TGTGCCAGCAACCCCGGGACAGGGTCTCCTGGGCAGTACTTC.

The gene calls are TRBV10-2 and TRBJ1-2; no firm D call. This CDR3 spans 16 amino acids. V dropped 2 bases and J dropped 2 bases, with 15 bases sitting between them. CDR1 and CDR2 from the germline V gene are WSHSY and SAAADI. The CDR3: CASSERRAGVNYGYTF. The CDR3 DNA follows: TGCGCCAGCAGTGAGAGGAGGGCTGGGGTAAACTATGGCTACACCTTC.

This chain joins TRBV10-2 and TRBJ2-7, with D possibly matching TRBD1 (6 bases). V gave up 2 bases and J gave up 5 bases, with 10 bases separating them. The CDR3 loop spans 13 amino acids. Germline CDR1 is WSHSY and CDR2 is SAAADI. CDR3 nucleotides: TGCGCCAGCAGTGAGGTGGGGGCAGACGAGCAGTACTTC. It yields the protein CASSEVGADEQYF.

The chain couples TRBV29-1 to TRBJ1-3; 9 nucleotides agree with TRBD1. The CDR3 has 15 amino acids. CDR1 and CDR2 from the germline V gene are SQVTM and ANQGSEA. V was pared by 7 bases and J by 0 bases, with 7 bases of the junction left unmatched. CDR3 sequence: CSARRDRVSGNTIYF. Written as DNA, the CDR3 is TGCAGCGCACGGAGGGACAGGGTCTCTGGAAACACCATATATTTT.

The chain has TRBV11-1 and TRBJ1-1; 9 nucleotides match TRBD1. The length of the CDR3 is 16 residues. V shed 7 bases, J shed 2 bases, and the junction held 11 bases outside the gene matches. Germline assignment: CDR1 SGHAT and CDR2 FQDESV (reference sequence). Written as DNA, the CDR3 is TGTGCCAGCAAGCGACAGGGGGGTCTCCTTAACACTGAAGCTTTCTTT. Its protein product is CASKRQGGLLNTEAFF.

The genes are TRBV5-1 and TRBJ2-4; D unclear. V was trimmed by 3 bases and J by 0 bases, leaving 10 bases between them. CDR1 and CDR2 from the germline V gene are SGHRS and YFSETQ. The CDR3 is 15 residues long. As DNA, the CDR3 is TGCGCCAGCAGCTCCGCGGATTTAGCCAAAAACATTCAGTACTTC. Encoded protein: CASSSADLAKNIQYF.

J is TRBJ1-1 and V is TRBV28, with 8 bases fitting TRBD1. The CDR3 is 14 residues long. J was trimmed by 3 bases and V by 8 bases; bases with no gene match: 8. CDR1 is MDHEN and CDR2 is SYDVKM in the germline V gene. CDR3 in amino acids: CASCWTGRDTEAFF. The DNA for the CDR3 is TGTGCCAGCTGTTGGACAGGGAGGGACACTGAAGCTTTCTTT.

CDR3 loop: CASIRGNTEAFF. The CDR3 DNA is TGTGCCAGCATACGGGGGAACACTGAAGCTTTCTTT. This sequence joins TRBV6-5 and TRBJ1-1, with D hard to call. The V gene's germline CDR1 is MNHEY and CDR2 SVGAGI. V was cut by 7 bases and J by 1 base, with 7 bases left in between. The CDR3 length is 12 residues.

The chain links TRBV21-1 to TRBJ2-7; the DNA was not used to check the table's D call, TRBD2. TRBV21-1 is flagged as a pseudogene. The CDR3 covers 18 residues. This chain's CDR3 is CASSHRTATYIRGPEQYF. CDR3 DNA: TGTGCCAGCAGCCATCGGACGGCAACCTACATTCGGGGTCCCGAGCAGTACTTC.

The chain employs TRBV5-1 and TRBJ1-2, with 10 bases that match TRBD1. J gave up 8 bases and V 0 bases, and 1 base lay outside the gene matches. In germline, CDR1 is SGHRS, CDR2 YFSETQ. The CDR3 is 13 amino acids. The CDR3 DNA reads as TGCGCCAGCAGCTTGGGGGACAGGGGCGGCTACACCTTC. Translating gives CASSLGDRGGYTF.